Following are 27 T cell receptor beta chains from one sample sequenced in a study of cytomegalovirus exposure and HLA in healthy donors. Here immunoSEQ multiplex PCR was the method, and the copy in TCRdb shows in-frame clones only, minus some. In the table there are about 88,000 clones, 84% of which are singletons. The sequencing sample was made of PBMCs. These receptors all come from a woman between 18 and 29 years old in good health and CMV-seropositive.

The rearrangement joins TRBV19 to TRBJ2-1; the match to TRBD2 covers 7 bases. There are 14 residues in the CDR3. V was pared by 10 bases and J by 0 bases, with 6 bases of the junction left unmatched. Germline CDR1 is LNHDA and CDR2 is SQIVND (reference sequence). The CDR3 is CATNGGSSYNEQFF. The DNA for the CDR3 is TGTGCCACCAACGGGGGGAGCTCCTACAATGAGCAGTTCTTC.

This clone was counted only a few times. The rearrangement joins TRBV28 to TRBJ2-4; the match to TRBD1 covers 11 bases. Germline CDR1 is MDHEN and CDR2 is SYDVKM. This CDR3 has 14 amino acids. The junction had 3 bases not matched to a gene; V was cut back by 5 bases and J by 6 bases. The CDR3 reads CASSEGQGVNIQYF. In nucleotides, the CDR3 is TGTGCCAGCAGTGAGGGACAGGGGGTAAACATTCAGTACTTC.

In its sample, this clone was seen once. The chain couples TRBV10-1 to TRBJ2-3, with 8 bases lining up with TRBD2. J was trimmed by 3 bases and V by 4 bases; bases with no gene match: 9. This CDR3 comprises 16 residues. Germline loops: CDR1 WNHNN, CDR2 SYGVQD (reference sequence). CDR3 region: CASSAGTRSMTDTQYF. CDR3 bases: TGCGCCAGCAGTGCCGGGACTAGAAGTATGACAGATACGCAGTATTTT.

This rearrangement joins TRBV7-2 to TRBJ2-1, with TRBD2 matching 10 bases. Germline-derived CDR1 and CDR2 are SGHTA and FQGNSA. Trimming at V came to 0 bases and at J to 8 bases, leaving 4 bases not matched to a gene. The CDR3 contains 15 residues. As DNA, the CDR3 is TGTGCCAGCAGCTTAGCAAGCGGGGGGGGTGATGAGCAGTTCTTC. Its translation: CASSLASGGGDEQFF.

The table lists this clone with a few counts. V and J are TRBV27 and TRBJ1-1, with D perhaps matching TRBD1 (6 bases). Germline V gene data show CDR1 as MNHEY and CDR2 as SMNVEV (reference sequence). Deletions cut 4 bases from V and 5 bases from J, with 14 bases between. The CDR3 contains 14 residues. Written as DNA, the CDR3 is TGTGCCAGCAGTTCGTACAGGGATGGGACTGAAGCTTTCTTT. It is translated as CASSSYRDGTEAFF.

This chain uses TRBV7-3 with TRBJ1-1, with a possible D match to TRBD1 (6 bases). V was trimmed by 5 bases and J by 1 base, leaving 8 bases between them. The CDR3 totals 13 residues. Per the germline V gene, CDR1 is SGHTA and CDR2 is FQGTGA. The CDR3 sequence is CASSQGQNTEAFF. In nucleotides, the CDR3 is TGTGCCAGCAGCCAGGGACAGAACACTGAAGCTTTCTTT.

The chain recombines TRBV19 with TRBJ2-2; D uncertain. The CDR3 extends over 14 amino acids. CDR1 and CDR2 from the germline V gene are LNHDA and SQIVND (reference sequence). Deletions cut 3 bases from V and 2 bases from J, with 7 bases between. For the CDR3, the DNA is TGTGCCAGTAGTATCGGGTTTAACACCGGGGAGCTGTTTTTT. Its translation: CASSIGFNTGELFF.

The genes are TRBV9 and TRBJ2-3; D unclear. V gave up 4 bases and J gave up 3 bases, with 12 bases separating them. CDR3 length: 14 amino acids. Germline CDR1 SGDLS, CDR2 YYNGEE. Here the CDR3 reads CASSLGRFTDTQYF. The CDR3 region has the DNA TGTGCCAGCAGCCTGGGCAGGTTTACAGATACGCAGTATTTT.

The chain recombines TRBV7-6 with TRBJ1-5; D might be TRBD1 (6 bases). The CDR3 is made up of 20 amino acids. Germline V gene sequence: CDR1 SGHVS, CDR2 FNYEAQ. The germline V and J ends were trimmed by 11 bases and 0 bases, with 32 bases remaining between them. DNA of the CDR3: TGTGCCCCCAGCTTAGCCAGGGTGGGGTCAGGGGTGTATAGCAATCAGCCCCAGCATTTT. Translated, it gives CAPSLARVGSGVYSNQPQHF.

The rearrangement uses TRBV5-6 and TRBJ1-6, with TRBD1 matching over 7 bases. The CDR3 sequence is 15 residues long. Germline CDR1 reads SGHDT; CDR2 reads YYEEEE. Trimming took 5 bases from V and 6 from J; bases not matched to a gene: 8. CDR3 residues: CASRFGTVGNSPLHF. In DNA form, the CDR3 reads TGTGCCAGCAGATTTGGGACAGTCGGTAATTCACCCCTCCACTTT.

The chain couples TRBV5-1 to TRBJ2-2; tentatively, D is TRBD2 (6 bases). CDR1 SGHRS and CDR2 YFSETQ come from the germline V gene. With 0 bases removed from V and 7 bases from J, the gap between germline ends came to 10 bases. The CDR3 is 14 residues long. The CDR3: CASSLAGGIGELFF. DNA of the CDR3: TGCGCCAGCAGCTTGGCCGGAGGGATCGGGGAGCTGTTTTTT.

This chain connects TRBV9 to TRBJ1-2; D is possibly TRBD1 (6 bases). There are 18 residues in the CDR3. Trimming removed 3 bases at V and 2 bases at J, with 23 bases between. Germline CDR1 and CDR2: SGDLS and YYNGEE. The CDR3 loop is CASSGGQKKDVENYGYTF. CDR3 bases: TGTGCCAGCAGCGGCGGACAGAAGAAGGATGTAGAGAACTATGGCTACACCTTC.

The CDR3 DNA reads as TGTGCCAGCAAGCCCAGGGGGCTCTGGACCCAGTACTTC. Translating gives CASKPRGLWTQYF. V gene TRBV2 combines with J gene TRBJ2-5, with 8 bases fitting TRBD1. CDR3 size: 13 residues. Germline loops: CDR1 SNHLY, CDR2 FYNNEI. J gave up 7 bases and V 7 bases, and 8 bases lay outside the gene matches.

This clone was picked up one time. The V and J genes are TRBV4-2 and TRBJ2-3, with TRBD2 matching 9 bases. With V trimmed by 0 bases and J by 2 bases, 6 bases remained unmatched. In germline, CDR1 is LGHNA, CDR2 YNFKEQ. This CDR3 contains 17 residues. The CDR3 loop is CASSQDWAGGPTDTQYF. The CDR3 DNA follows: TGTGCCAGCAGCCAAGATTGGGCGGGGGGGCCCACAGATACGCAGTATTTT.

This rearrangement joins TRBV28 to TRBJ2-1; 9 bases are a match to TRBD2. The CDR3 length is 15 residues. J gave up 10 bases and V 3 bases, and 10 bases lay outside the gene matches. The germline V gene encodes CDR1 MDHEN and CDR2 SYDVKM. This CDR3 is CASSLPSGDRGEQFF. CDR3 coding DNA: TGTGCCAGCAGTTTGCCTAGCGGGGATCGAGGGGAGCAGTTCTTC.

The V gene is TRBV28, the J gene TRBJ2-7; 9 nucleotides line up with TRBD1. V lost 5 bases, J lost 5 bases, and 19 bases stayed unmatched. This CDR3 region has 18 residues. CDR1 is MDHEN, CDR2 SYDVKM, per germline. CDR3 region: CASSPSVRTGATSDEQYF. DNA of the CDR3: TGTGCCAGCAGTCCTTCAGTTCGGACAGGGGCCACTTCGGACGAGCAGTACTTC.

The chain is built from TRBV11-1 and TRBJ2-2; TRBD2 is a possible D gene (5 bases). This CDR3 region has 18 residues. The germline CDR1 and CDR2 sequences are SGHAT and FQDESV (reference sequence). The V and J ends lost 0 bases and 3 bases respectively, with 17 bases between them. The CDR3 here is CASSLAGSPSLYTGELFF. The CDR3 nucleotides are TGTGCCAGCAGCTTAGCGGGCAGTCCTAGCTTGTACACCGGGGAGCTGTTTTTT.

The V call is TRBV5-8, the J call TRBJ2-1, with TRBD1 matching over 8 bases. Trimming at V came to 0 bases and at J to 9 bases, leaving 5 bases not matched to a gene. Germline loops: CDR1 SGHTS, CDR2 YDEGEE. CDR3 length: 14 amino acids. The CDR3 region is CASSLGQGLIEQFF. The CDR3 DNA reads as TGTGCCAGCAGCTTGGGACAGGGGTTGATTGAGCAGTTCTTC.

V is TRBV25-1 and J is TRBJ2-2; possible D gene TRBD1, 7 bases. Germline assignment: CDR1 MGHDK and CDR2 SYGVNS. The CDR3 runs to 17 residues. The V end was cut by 3 bases, the J end by 0 bases, with 14 bases between. CDR3 residues: CASSDRRGQTNTGELFF. The CDR3 region has the DNA TGTGCCAGCAGTGATCGGCGGGGACAGACGAACACCGGGGAGCTGTTTTTT.

The chain has TRBV9 and TRBJ2-1, with D hard to call. The V and J ends lost 0 bases and 0 bases respectively, with 10 bases between them. The CDR3 totals 16 residues. Germline V gene lookup returns CDR1 SGDLS and CDR2 YYNGEE. The CDR3 is CASSVASRSSYNEQFF. In DNA form, the CDR3 reads TGTGCCAGCAGCGTAGCGAGCCGGAGCTCCTACAATGAGCAGTTCTTC.

This clone was picked up a small number of times. The chain employs TRBV5-1 and TRBJ1-4, with TRBD1 matching 8 bases. The CDR3 totals 18 residues. Per the germline V gene, CDR1 is SGHRS and CDR2 is YFSETQ. Unmatched junction bases numbered 11, after V lost 4 bases and J lost 0 bases. CDR3 in amino acids: CASSRGQGGRATNEKLFF. In DNA, the CDR3 is TGCGCCAGCAGCAGAGGACAGGGAGGTCGCGCAACTAATGAAAAACTGTTTTTT. Full variable domain (outside the CDR3, taken from reference TRBV5-1 and TRBJ1-4): KAGVTQTPRYLIKTRGQQVTLSCSPISGHRSVSWYQQTPGQGLQFLFEYFSETQRNKGNFPGRFSGRQFSNSRSEMNVSTLELGDSALYLCASSRGQGGRATNEKLFFGSGTQLSVL.

The chain is built from TRBV28 and TRBJ1-2, with TRBD1 matching over 10 bases. Trimming at V came to 8 bases and at J to 4 bases, leaving 4 bases not matched to a gene. Germline CDR1 reads MDHEN; CDR2 reads SYDVKM. The CDR3 is made up of 13 amino acids. CDR3 protein: CASRDRGPYGYTF. As DNA, the CDR3 is TGTGCCAGCCGGGACAGGGGTCCCTATGGCTACACCTTC.

The chain has TRBV2 and TRBJ1-6; TRBD1 agrees at 9 bases. CDR3 length equals 14 residues. Losses at the gene ends were 3 bases for V and 7 bases for J; bases not matched to a gene: 1. The germline CDR1 and CDR2 sequences are SNHLY and FYNNEI. The chain's CDR3 is CASSDGQGNSPLHF. The CDR3 DNA follows: TGTGCCAGCAGTGATGGACAGGGGAATTCACCCCTCCACTTT.

The genes are TRBV5-4 and TRBJ1-2; maybe TRBD1 (5 bases). Trimming stripped 4 bases from V and 0 bases from J, with 19 bases between. Looked up from germline, CDR1 is SGHNT and CDR2 is YYREEE (reference sequence). CDR3 length equals 17 residues. The CDR3 spells CASSTDANRSPNYGYTF. DNA of the CDR3: TGTGCCAGCAGCACTGACGCGAACAGGAGCCCTAACTATGGCTACACCTTC.

The chain joins TRBV7-2 to TRBJ1-4; no clear D gene. The CDR3 has 13 amino acids. V lost 1 base and J lost 12, with 12 bases in between. CDR1 is SGHTA and CDR2 is FQGNSA in the germline V gene. The CDR3 loop is CASSLEARVELFF. The CDR3 DNA follows: TGTGCCAGCAGCTTAGAAGCCCGGGTCGAACTGTTTTTT.

The chain links TRBV28 to TRBJ1-2; TRBD1 might be the D (6 bases). Germline CDR1 reads MDHEN; CDR2 reads SYDVKM. The CDR3 is 17 residues long. Trimming removed 6 bases from V and 8 bases from J, with 28 bases in between. The DNA of the CDR3 is TGTGCCAGCAGCCGTTTTGGGGACATCCCGCCGTTTGGAGGCTACACCTTC. This gives the protein CASSRFGDIPPFGGYTF.

The rearrangement links TRBV9 to TRBJ1-3, with D possibly TRBD1 on 6 matching bases. The germline V and J ends were trimmed by 0 bases and 2 bases, with 9 bases remaining between them. The CDR3 has 15 amino acids. Germline V gene sequence: CDR1 SGDLS, CDR2 YYNGEE. The CDR3: CASSVGQGPGNTIYF. Written as DNA, the CDR3 is TGTGCCAGCAGCGTAGGGCAGGGGCCTGGAAACACCATATATTTT.